The sample holds many counts of the clone carrying this T cell receptor (beta chain). Unique molecular identifiers were built into the TCR beta cDNA libraries. With roughly 0.95 to 11 million T cells as the source, approximately 450,000 cDNA molecules resulted. MiXCR, applied by TCRdb to the PCR reads, yields one record per CDR3 protein. Of around 150,000 distinct CDR3 sequences listed, roughly 40% were seen once; the top ten hold under 30%. This record comes from a study of post-analysis software for immune sequencing data. The source material was blood, sampled after autologous hematopoietic stem cell transplantation. The TCR comes from a girl aged 5 to 17 with multiple sclerosis.

The CDR3 nucleotides read TGTGCCAGCAGCCCACAGGGGGCTTGGGGCTACACCTTC. It translates to CASSPQGAWGYTF. The chain joins TRBV9 to TRBJ1-2; 9 positions match TRBD1. V was pared by 4 bases and J by 8 bases, with 6 bases of the junction left unmatched. CDR1 is SGDLS, CDR2 YYNGEE, per germline. The CDR3 runs 13 residues.